Below, 18 T cell receptor beta chains from the same sample are listed, as sequenced in a study of tissue T cells after allogeneic stem cell transplantation. TCRdb's table, derived via immunoSEQ multiplex PCR, lists solely in-frame clones and lacks some. The sample has some 22,000 clones; approximately 69% are singletons. Sequencing was done on a sample of blood. These TCRs come from a female BALB/c mouse in good health. The strain is characterized by the MHC haplotype H2-d.

Of note for this clone: The germline and genes are mouse ones. The read ends 1 residue before the CDR3 terminus; that terminus is restored from the germline J gene. The J gene is TRBJ2-3, the V gene TRBV1; D uncertain. Germline V gives CDR1 NSQYPW, CDR2 LRSPGD (reference sequence). V was cut by 6 bases and J by 0 bases, with 7 bases left in between. This CDR3 has 13 residues. Incomplete CDR3 DNA: TGCACCTGCAGGGGCAATAGTGCAGAAACGCTGTAT. Its protein is CTCRGNSAETLY. The full-length CDR3 reads as CTCRGNSAETLYF. The full variable domain, rest sourced from reference TRBV1 and TRBJ2-3, is VTLLEQNPRWRLVPRGQAVNLRCILKNSQYPWMSWYQQDLQKQLQWLFTLRSPGDKEVKSLPGADYLATRVTDTELRLQVANMSQGRTLYCTCRGNSAETLYFGSGTRLTVL.

In regard to this clone: All gene names here are mouse names. Read coverage stops 1 residue before the CDR3 terminus; the germline J gene supplies the remainder. The gene calls are TRBV4 and TRBJ2-5; 10 bases are shared with TRBD1. The length of the CDR3 is 17 residues. The junction had 10 bases not matched to a gene; V was cut back by 5 bases and J by 2 bases. Germline V gives CDR1 LGHDT, CDR2 YNNKQL (reference sequence). The part of the CDR3 DNA that was read is TGTGCCAGCAGCCGACAGGGGGCTGGGGGGTCCCAAGACACCCAGTAC. Protein product: CASSRQGAGGSQDTQY. In full, the CDR3 reads CASSRQGAGGSQDTQYF.

The sample holds a few counts of this clone. Gene names follow the mouse nomenclature. The read gets to within 1 residue of the CDR3 end, and the germline J gene fills in the rest. The sample carries other DNA sequences with the same CDR3. The rearrangement uses TRBV2 and TRBJ2-7; TRBD2 matches at 10 bases. Germline V gene sequence: CDR1 LGHNA, CDR2 YSYQKL. Losses at the gene ends were 2 bases for V and 4 bases for J; bases not matched to a gene: 2. This CDR3 region has 14 residues. The sequenced CDR3 bases are TGTGCCAGCAGCCAAAGGGACTGGGGATATGAACAGTAC. Residues: CASSQRDWGYEQY. The complete CDR3 sequence is CASSQRDWGYEQYF.

With respect to this clone: Genes and germline come from the mouse. The CDR3 is cut off 1 residue early in the read; its end comes from the germline J gene. The chain joins TRBV16 to TRBJ2-3; 11 nucleotides line up with TRBD2. There are 15 residues in the CDR3. The J segment lost 0 bases and the V segment lost 6 bases, leaving 2 bases of the junction unmatched. Germline V CDR1 and CDR2: SGHSA, FRNQAP. The CDR3 bases that were read are TGTGCAAGCAGTCGGGACTGGGGGAGTGCAGAAACGCTGTAT. This encodes CASSRDWGSAETLY. In full, the CDR3 is CASSRDWGSAETLYF.

Regarding this clone: Gene names and germline refer to mouse. The read ends 1 residue early relative to the CDR3; the germline J gene fills the gap. V gene TRBV5 combines with J gene TRBJ2-4; tentative D call: TRBD2 (6 bases). In germline, CDR1 is LGHNA, CDR2 YNLKQL (reference sequence). Between the trimmed V and J ends, which lost 4 bases and 4 bases, there was a span of 9 bases. The CDR3 is 13 amino acids. The DNA read from the CDR3 is TGTGCCAGCAGCCCCCCTGGGGAAAACACCTTGTAC. Translating it yields CASSPPGENTLY. The entire CDR3 is CASSPPGENTLYF.

As to this clone: All gene names here are mouse names. The observed sequence ends 1 residue before the CDR3 terminus, with the missing tail filled in from the germline J gene. V usage is TRBV13-1 and J usage is TRBJ2-5, with 8 bases lining up with TRBD2. The length of the CDR3 is 15 residues. Germline trimming cut 0 bases from V and 4 bases from J; bases unmatched to any gene: 4. Germline CDR1 is NSHNY and CDR2 is SYGAGN. The CDR3 loop is CASSDEGGRKDTQYF. The covered CDR3 bases are TGTGCCAGCAGTGATGAGGGGGGGCGAAAAGACACCCAGTAC.

In the case of this clone: Genes here carry mouse names. The read comes to an end 1 residue before the CDR3 does, leaving the germline J gene to fill in the end. The chain has TRBV5 and TRBJ2-4; D not resolved. CDR1 is LGHNA and CDR2 is YNLKQL in the germline V gene (reference sequence). This CDR3 is 12 amino acids long. Trimming stripped 0 bases from V and 4 bases from J, with 2 bases between. The CDR3 loop reads CASSQDKNTLYF. CDR3 DNA (partial): TGTGCCAGCAGCCAAGACAAAAACACCTTGTAC.

About this clone itself: Gene names are mouse gene names. The observed sequence ends 1 residue before the CDR3 terminus, with the missing tail filled in from the germline J gene. This chain connects TRBV13-1 to TRBJ2-5; no clear D gene. The CDR3 has 13 amino acids. V lost 2 bases to trimming and J lost 0 bases, with 4 bases between them. Germline CDR1 and CDR2: NSHNY and SYGAGN. CDR3 amino acids: CASSERNQDTQYF. The covered CDR3 bases are TGTGCCAGCAGTGAAAGAAACCAAGACACCCAGTAC.

About this clone: Gene names denote mouse genes. Read data end 1 residue before the CDR3 end; the end is taken from the germline J gene. The chain joins TRBV4 to TRBJ1-5; TRBD1 is a possible D gene (6 bases). CDR1 is LGHDT, CDR2 YNNKQL, per germline (reference sequence). The V and J ends lost 4 bases and 4 bases respectively, with 11 bases between them. CDR3 length: 14 amino acids. CDR3 DNA, as far as it was read: TGTGCCAGCAGCTTCGGGACAAAAAACCAGGCTCCGCTT. This translates into CASSFGTKNQAPL. The CDR3, in full, reads CASSFGTKNQAPLF.

Of note for this clone: The gene names here belong to mouse. The DNA ends 1 residue before the CDR3 does, and the rest of the CDR3 is filled in from the germline J gene. The chain is built from TRBV13-2 and TRBJ2-1; 11 bases fit TRBD2. J lost 1 base, V lost 0 bases, and 3 bases had no gene match. Germline V gene sequence: CDR1 NNHNN, CDR2 SYGAGS (reference sequence). CDR3 length: 17 residues. This chain's CDR3 is CASGDARDWGNYAEQFF. CDR3 bases read: TGTGCCAGCGGTGATGCCCGGGACTGGGGGAACTATGCTGAGCAGTTC.

Concerning this clone itself: Mouse gene names and germline throughout. The read terminates 1 residue ahead of where the CDR3 ends, so the germline J gene completes it. V gene TRBV31 combines with J gene TRBJ2-1, with D perhaps TRBD2 (6 bases). The CDR3 consists of 12 residues. The germline CDR1 and CDR2 sequences are GKSSPN and SITVG. The V and J ends lost 4 bases and 2 bases respectively, with 6 bases between them. CDR3 protein: CAWTGDYAEQFF. Partial CDR3 DNA: TGTGCCTGGACTGGGGACTATGCTGAGCAGTTC.

In the case of this clone: Gene and germline names: mouse. The observed sequence ends 1 residue before the CDR3 terminus, with the missing tail filled in from the germline J gene. This sample also contains other DNA sequences that code for the same CDR3. J is TRBJ2-4 and V is TRBV13-1; D is undetermined. Per germline, CDR1 NSHNY and CDR2 SYGAGN. Trimming cost V 2 bases and J 0 bases, with 4 bases left between them. The CDR3 has 13 amino acids. Incomplete CDR3 DNA: TGTGCCAGCAGTGAAGGGAGTCAAAACACCTTGTAC. Translation gives CASSEGSQNTLY. The whole CDR3 sequence is CASSEGSQNTLYF.

This clone was picked up a small number of times. Gene names and germline refer to mouse. The read is 1 residue too short to cover the CDR3 end, so that end is filled in from the germline J gene. The chain recombines TRBV13-1 with TRBJ2-1, with 10 positions matching TRBD2. J gave up 6 bases and V 4 bases, and 1 base lay outside the gene matches. The CDR3 is 13 residues long. Germline lookup yields CDR1 NSHNY and CDR2 SYGAGN. CDR3 sequence reads: CASSRTGGAEQFF. CDR3 bases read: TGTGCCAGCAGTAGGACTGGGGGTGCTGAGCAGTTC.

Note on this clone: Here the gene names and germline are mouse. Coverage ceases 1 residue before the CDR3 finishes, and the germline J gene fills in the end. This chain joins TRBV5 and TRBJ2-7, with 10 bases matching TRBD1. After removal of 4 bases from V and 7 bases from J, the junction contained 4 bases not matched to a gene. The CDR3 is 13 residues long. Germline CDR1 LGHNA, CDR2 YNLKQL (reference sequence). The CDR3 bases that were read are TGTGCCAGCAGCCCCCGGGACAGGGGAGAACAGTAC. It encodes CASSPRDRGEQY. The CDR3 in its entirety is CASSPRDRGEQYF.

Worth noting for this clone: Gene names are the mouse ones. This chain's CDR3 is CAARDISNERLFF. The sequenced CDR3 bases are TGTGCTGCCCGGGACATCTCCAACGAAAGATTATTT. The rearrangement links TRBV29 to TRBJ1-4, with TRBD1 as a possible D gene (6 bases). The read comes to an end 1 residue before the CDR3 does, leaving the germline J gene to fill in the end. Looked up from germline, CDR1 is MSHET and CDR2 is SYDVDS. V dropped 11 bases and J dropped 2 bases, with 12 bases sitting between them. The CDR3 covers 13 residues.

Worth noting for this clone: Mouse germline and gene names are used. The DNA ends 1 residue before the CDR3 does, and the rest of the CDR3 is filled in from the germline J gene. V is TRBV13-1 and J is TRBJ2-5, with TRBD1 matching 7 bases. The CDR3 sequence is 15 residues long. In germline, CDR1 is NSHNY, CDR2 SYGAGN. The V and J ends lost 3 bases and 2 bases, in that order; junction bases with no gene match: 6. This CDR3 is CASSAYRGGQDTQYF. The part of the CDR3 DNA that was read is TGTGCCAGCAGTGCCTACAGGGGAGGCCAAGACACCCAGTAC.

In the case of this clone: Mouse gene names and germline throughout. The sequenced fragment ends 1 residue before the CDR3 boundary, so the rest is inferred from the germline J gene. This chain connects TRBV4 to TRBJ1-3, with D perhaps TRBD1 (5 bases). V was cut by 3 bases and J by 0 bases, with 6 bases left in between. Germline CDR1 and CDR2: LGHDT and YNNKQL (reference sequence). The length of the CDR3 is 14 residues. The CDR3: CASSYRVSGNTLYF. The CDR3 bases that were read are TGTGCCAGCAGCTACAGGGTTTCTGGAAATACGCTCTAT.

In the case of this clone: Gene labels here are mouse ones. CDR3 loop: CAWSGDSSGNTLYF. CDR3 DNA (partial): TGTGCCTGGAGTGGGGACAGTTCTGGAAATACGCTCTAT. V usage is TRBV31 and J usage is TRBJ1-3; 7 bases map to TRBD1. The CDR3 end lies 1 residue beyond the end of the read and is filled in from the germline J gene. Trimming removed 2 bases from V and 0 bases from J; junction bases left unmatched: 1. This CDR3 has 14 amino acids. Germline V gene data show CDR1 as GKSSPN and CDR2 as SITVG.